This T cell receptor (beta chain) emerged from a study of blood T cell repertoires in COVID-19. At the level of the study: Collection of acute and convalescent COVID-19 samples took place in the United States, Italy and Spain. PBMCs, B-cell-depleted T cells, or T cells were the source of the cDNA or gDNA that made up the material.

Using immunoSEQ multiplex PCR, the repertoire was profiled, and TCRdb retains in-frame clones only, with some absent. The repertoire holds hundreds of thousands of clones, with roughly 91% as singletons. This TCR derives from a man aged 35 to 55 with acute or convalescent COVID-19. The sequenced sample was peripheral blood.

In DNA form, the CDR3 reads TGTGCCAGCAGTCTACTAGCGGCCGGAACCGGGGAGCTGTTTTTT. Its translation: CASSLLAAGTGELFF. The rearrangement links TRBV6-5 to TRBJ2-2; TRBD2 matches 8 bases. The junction had 7 bases not matched to a gene; V was cut back by 5 bases and J by 5 bases. CDR1 and CDR2 (germline): MNHEY, SVGAGI. This CDR3 region has 15 residues.